This passage covers 13 T cell receptor beta chains from one sample sequenced in a study of human T cells and chemical hapten exposure. TCRdb used MiXCR to reprocess the RACE reads, holding one entry per CDR3 protein. This table holds 350,000 to 400,000 distinct CDR3 sequences, just under 6.5% found once. Time point specified: patch test 2, 6 weeks after DPC sensitization. The treatment denotes: therapeutic diphenylcyclopropenone sensitization with weekly scalp DPC. Sequencing used whole blood, obtained in connection with sensitization to the hapten diphenylcyclopropenone (DPC). The receptors were gathered from a woman between 18 and 30 years old with alopecia areata. Some clones in this sample may be carry-over from other donors' samples.

This clonotype came up a few times. The chain couples TRBV6-2 or TRBV6-3 to TRBJ2-5; D may be TRBD2 (5 bases). There are 14 residues in the CDR3. Germline assignment: CDR1 MNHEY and CDR2 SVGEGT. Trimming pared 7 bases from V and 1 base from J, leaving 13 bases between. The CDR3 spells CASTKRIPQETQYF. CDR3 in DNA: TGTGCCAGCACCAAGCGGATTCCCCAAGAGACCCAGTACTTC.

This clonotype was observed many times. CDR3 sequence reads: CSASFGREEQPQHF. The DNA of the CDR3 is TGCAGTGCTAGTTTCGGCAGGGAGGAACAGCCCCAGCATTTT. The chain uses TRBV20-1 and TRBJ1-5; maybe TRBD1 (5 bases). The V gene's germline CDR1 is DFQATT and CDR2 SNEGSKA (reference sequence). Trimming took 3 bases from V and 7 from J, leaving 16 bases between them. This CDR3 has 14 residues.

This clonotype appeared a few times. This chain joins TRBV5-1 and TRBJ1-1, with D perhaps matching TRBD1 (6 bases). Germline-derived CDR1 and CDR2 are SGHRS and YFSETQ. This CDR3 has 16 amino acids. Trimming shortened V by 2 bases and J by 1 base, and 15 bases separated the two germline ends. The chain's CDR3 is CASSFRTDIQNTEAFF. The CDR3 nucleotides are TGCGCCAGCAGCTTCCGGACAGACATTCAGAACACTGAAGCTTTCTTT.

This clonotype was found a few times. This rearrangement joins TRBV14 to TRBJ2-6; perhaps TRBD1 as D (6 bases). The CDR3 contains 20 residues. CDR1 and CDR2 (germline): SGHDN, FVKESK. V was trimmed by 1 base and J by 4 bases, leaving 23 bases between them. CDR3 nucleotides: TGTGCCAGCAGCCAAGGGCACTCACAGGGAACCCCTCGGGGGGCCAACGTCCTGACTTTC. Translation gives CASSQGHSQGTPRGANVLTF.

The chain carries TRBV20-1 and TRBJ1-1; the D is unclear. CDR1 DFQATT and CDR2 SNEGSKA come from the germline V gene (reference sequence). The CDR3 has 13 amino acids. Trimming pared 4 bases from V and 4 bases from J, leaving 13 bases between. The CDR3 nucleotides read TGCAGTGCTACAACACAGCAGTTCACTGAAGCTTTCTTT. It translates to CSATTQQFTEAFF.

Ten or more counts support this clonotype. The V and J genes are TRBV6-6 and TRBJ1-2, with TRBD1 identical over 8 bases. Trimming cost V 7 bases and J 8 bases; bases outside gene matches: 15. The CDR3 contains 15 residues. Germline CDR1 reads MNHNY; CDR2 reads SVGAGI (reference sequence). The DNA for the CDR3 is TGTGCCAGCACCCCCGCCTCGGGCACAGGGGGAGGCTACACCTTC. Translation: CASTPASGTGGGYTF.

This clonotype was picked up a small number of times. The gene calls are TRBV3-1 and TRBJ2-5; D is undetermined. CDR1 is LGHDT, CDR2 YNNKEL, per germline (reference sequence). Trimming took 3 bases from V and 1 from J, leaving 9 bases between them. The CDR3 sequence is 14 residues long. Here the CDR3 DNA reads TGTGCCAGCAGCCACGGGCAGCCCCAAGAGACCCAGTACTTC. Amino acids: CASSHGQPQETQYF.

This clonotype turned up a few times. The chain is built from TRBV20-1 and TRBJ1-1; D gene uncertain. V lost 2 bases and J 1 base, leaving 14 bases between the germline ends. The CDR3 has 15 residues. From germline, CDR1 is DFQATT and CDR2 SNEGSKA (reference sequence). The CDR3 protein is CSARSATTGNTEAFF. The CDR3 DNA is TGCAGTGCTAGATCCGCCACCACCGGGAACACTGAAGCTTTCTTT.

CDR3 sequence reads: CASSSIIDSLNTGELFF. DNA for the CDR3: TGTGCCAGCAGCTCCATCATCGACTCTTTGAACACCGGGGAGCTGTTTTTT. The chain links TRBV7-9 to TRBJ2-2; D gene ambiguous. Germline CDR1 is SEHNR and CDR2 is FQNEAQ (reference sequence). This CDR3 has 17 residues. Deletions cut 4 bases from V and 1 base from J, with 16 bases between.

This clonotype was detected a few times. This chain uses TRBV7-9 with TRBJ1-1, with D possibly TRBD1 on 6 matching bases. Germline loops: CDR1 SEHNR, CDR2 FQNEAQ (reference sequence). V lost 0 bases and J 5 bases, leaving 13 bases between the germline ends. The CDR3 has 15 residues. The CDR3 sequence is CASSLAGIRGTEAFF. CDR3 bases: TGTGCCAGCAGCTTAGCGGGCATAAGGGGGACTGAAGCTTTCTTT. The full variable domain, its missing parts supplied by reference TRBV7-9 and TRBJ1-1, is DTGVSQNPRHKITKRGQNVTFRCDPISEHNRLYWYRQTLGQGPEFLTYFQNEAQLEKSRLLSDRFSAERPKGSFSTLEIQRTEQGDSAMYLCASSLAGIRGTEAFFGQGTRLTVV.

This clonotype was detected a few times. The chain recombines TRBV4-1 with TRBJ2-7, with 9 bases aligning to TRBD2. Germline CDR1 MGHRA, CDR2 YSYEKL. The trim removed 3 bases at V and 2 bases at J, leaving 5 bases unmatched. This CDR3 is built from 15 residues. The DNA for the CDR3 is TGCGCCAGCAGCCATCCTAGCGGGGCAACCTACGAGCAGTACTTC. Translated, it gives CASSHPSGATYEQYF.

The V gene is TRBV20-1, the J gene TRBJ1-5; a weak D match, TRBD1 (5 bases). Germline CDR1 and CDR2: DFQATT and SNEGSKA (reference sequence). V lost 3 bases, J lost 7 bases, and 13 bases lay in between. There are 13 residues in the CDR3. CDR3 bases: TGCAGTGCTAGGACAGAATTCTGGCAGCCCCAGCATTTT. It translates to CSARTEFWQPQHF.

This clonotype appeared a few times. The rearrangement links TRBV20-1 to TRBJ2-7; 8 bases agree with TRBD2. The CDR3 covers 15 residues. Germline-derived CDR1 and CDR2 are DFQATT and SNEGSKA (reference sequence). J gave up 5 bases and V 0 bases, and 9 bases lay outside the gene matches. Here the CDR3 DNA reads TGCAGTGCTAGAGATCTACAGCGGGGGAACAACGAGCAGTACTTC. Protein: CSARDLQRGNNEQYF.